This T cell receptor beta chain was captured in a study of CD8 T cells in Susac syndrome. Looking at the study overall: When blood was drawn, patients with Susac syndrome were on intravenous immunoglobulin alone, on corticosteroids, or therapy-naive.

V was clipped by 2 bases and J by 2 bases, with 13 bases between them. Germline CDR1 reads MNHEY; CDR2 reads SVGEGT. The CDR3 covers 16 residues. About 0.5 to 1 ug RNA was reverse transcribed with random hexamers. TCRdb recomputed calls from the immunoSEQ multiplex PCR reads with MiXCR, one row per CDR3 protein. Here the sample spans around 110,000 distinct CDR3 sequences, roughly 94% being singletons. In blood CD8+ and CD4+ T cells, TCR beta underwent sequencing. Patients with Susac syndrome met diagnostic criteria that were recently defined for definite or probable disease. The authors negatively isolated CD8+ and CD4+ T cells and FACS-enriched TEMRA cells.

The receptor was isolated from a human donor with Susac syndrome. The rearrangement links TRBV6-2 or TRBV6-3 to TRBJ2-1; perhaps TRBD2 as D (5 bases). The specimen sequenced was CD8+ T cells from PBMCs. The DNA for the CDR3 is TGTGCCAGCAGTTACCCCCCGGGGAATCCCTACAATGAGCAGTTCTTC. Translation gives CASSYPPGNPYNEQFF.